This T cell receptor beta chain comes out of a study of T cell repertoires in cytomegalovirus infection. TCRdb itself ran the reads through MiXCR, one entry per CDR3 protein. The table has around 430,000 distinct CDR3 sequences, about two fifths seen once; the top ten hold around 44%. Germline values: CDR1 SGHNT, CDR2 YENEEA. V lost 5 bases, J lost 8 bases, and 7 bases lay in between. This CDR3 is 11 amino acids long. A word on this clonotype: Its target is unknown.

This TCR derives from a human donor in good health (CMV status not recorded). Some clones in this sample may be carry-over from other donors' samples. The sample in question was cultured PBMCs, obtained from culture after CMV antigen stimulation. This sequence joins TRBV11-3 and TRBJ2-1; D is uncertain. The CDR3 DNA sequence: TGTGCCAGCAGCCATGGGGATGAGCAGTTCTTC. This sequence encodes CASSHGDEQFF.